This TCR beta chain was obtained from a study of a mutant IDH1 vaccine in newly diagnosed glioma. About the study: All eight of the vaccinations patients received fell in weeks 1, 3, 5, 7, 11, 15, 19 and 23.

This table comes from immunoSEQ multiplex PCR, and its TCRdb copy is limited to in-frame clones, with some not included. This sample has approximately 62,000 clones, with approximately 85% found just once. Study conclusions and caveats: Most patients, 93.3%, showed vaccine-induced immune responses.

V lost 0 bases and J 8 bases, leaving 10 bases between the germline ends. Germline CDR1 reads LNHNV; CDR2 reads YYDKDF (reference sequence). The CDR3 has 13 residues. Time point defined: week 23, last vaccination. One vaccine dose held 300 ug of mutant IDH1 20-mer peptide and came with topical imiquimod. New WHO grade 3 or 4 astrocytomas that were IDH1-mutant and ATRX-lost occurred in the donors. With regard to this clone: The antigen remains undetermined.

This clonotype was sampled from a man aged 25 to 45 with glioma. The genes are TRBV15 and TRBJ1-1; D unresolved. Specimen: PBMCs, collected from a glioma patient whose treatment included an IDH1 peptide vaccine. CDR3 protein: CATSREGRLEAFF. The CDR3 nucleotides read TGTGCCACCAGCAGAGAGGGAAGATTGGAAGCTTTCTTT.